Below are 8 T cell receptor beta chains sequenced from a single sample in a study of blood T cell repertoires in COVID-19. Using immunoSEQ multiplex PCR, the repertoire was profiled, and TCRdb retains in-frame clones only, with some absent. Found here are some 150,000 clones, 80% to 85% of them singletons; the top ten hold roughly 6.2%. Sample: PBMCs or T cells enriched from blood (not recorded which). The source is a woman aged 50 to 60 who had been exposed to COVID-19.

The V call is TRBV18, the J call TRBJ2-5; TRBD2 matches at 9 bases. V lost 8 bases, J lost 4 bases, and 8 bases stayed unmatched. The CDR3 contains 14 residues. From germline, CDR1 is KGHSH and CDR2 LQKENI. For the CDR3, the DNA is TGTGCCAGCGCCGCGAGCGGGGGGCGAGAGACCCAGTACTTC. This gives the protein CASAASGGRETQYF.

This rearrangement joins TRBV15 to TRBJ2-5; D is possibly TRBD2 (5 bases). Between the trimmed V and J ends, which lost 1 base and 1 base, there was a span of 7 bases. There are 14 residues in the CDR3. Germline loops: CDR1 LNHNV, CDR2 YYDKDF (reference sequence). CDR3 loop: CATSRAGSQETQYF. The DNA for the CDR3 is TGTGCCACCAGCAGAGCGGGAAGCCAAGAGACCCAGTACTTC.

CDR3 DNA sequence: TGCGCCAGCAGCTTGGCGGGGACAGGGGGCGGCGAGCAGTACTTC. Encoded protein: CASSLAGTGGGEQYF. This chain connects TRBV5-1 to TRBJ2-7, with 12 bases that match TRBD1. Looked up from germline, CDR1 is SGHRS and CDR2 is YFSETQ. With V trimmed by 0 bases and J by 6 bases, 4 bases remained unmatched. This CDR3 spans 15 amino acids.

The chain employs TRBV16 and TRBJ2-7; tentative D call: TRBD2 (5 bases). V shed 0 bases and J shed 3 bases, with 18 bases lying between them. Germline lookup yields CDR1 KGHSY and CDR2 FQNENV. The CDR3 totals 17 residues. CDR3 coding DNA: TGTGCCAGCAGCCAATCGGCCTTCGGGGAGTACGTCTACGAGCAGTACTTC. Protein sequence: CASSQSAFGEYVYEQYF.

The V call is TRBV19, the J call TRBJ1-2; no definite D call. The CDR3 consists of 11 residues. V gave up 5 bases and J gave up 5 bases, with 6 bases separating them. The V gene's germline CDR1 is LNHDA and CDR2 SQIVND (reference sequence). The CDR3 DNA is TGTGCCAGTAGTTTCAGTTATGGCTACACCTTC. Its translation: CASSFSYGYTF.

Regarding this clone: Other DNA sequences in the same sample also yield this CDR3. This rearrangement joins TRBV7-2 to TRBJ1-6; no reliable D call. Germline CDR1 reads SGHTA; CDR2 reads FQGNSA. This CDR3 contains 14 residues. Trimming pared 3 bases from V and 2 bases from J, leaving 5 bases between. The CDR3 coding sequence is TGTGCCAGCAGCTTGGGAGCCTATAATTCACCCCTCCACTTT. Translated, it gives CASSLGAYNSPLHF.

This sequence joins TRBV2 and TRBJ1-1, with D maybe TRBD1 (6 bases). Germline CDR1 reads SNHLY; CDR2 reads FYNNEI. The CDR3 extends over 13 amino acids. The V gene lost 6 bases and the J gene lost 1 base, with 9 bases spanning the gap. CDR3 bases: TGTGCCAGCAGGTTGGGACAGAACACTGAAGCTTTCTTT. It is translated as CASRLGQNTEAFF.

The J gene is TRBJ1-2, the V gene TRBV18; 8 bases fit TRBD1. The trim removed 3 bases at V and 1 base at J, leaving 4 bases unmatched. The germline V gene has CDR1 KGHSH and CDR2 LQKENI. This CDR3 spans 15 amino acids. The CDR3 coding sequence is TGTGCCAGCTCACCGGGACAGGCCCTTAACTATGGCTACACCTTC. Protein product: CASSPGQALNYGYTF.